This T cell receptor beta chain emerged from a study of blood T cell repertoires in COVID-19. Overall study context: The study drew acute and convalescent COVID-19 samples from the United States, Italy and Spain. Nucleic acid was either cDNA or gDNA, and it came from T cells, B-cell-depleted T cells, or PBMCs.

Per the original methods: Reference gene primers were amplified, and this amplification served to estimate nucleated cell counts. Sequenced by immunoSEQ multiplex PCR; TCRdb stores in-frame clones only, minus some. The V and J calls and clone size come from that table; D and trimming were worked out from the DNA. The top ten hold 10% to 13% of the sample, which has around 140,000 clones, about 91% seen once. CDR3 size: 14 residues. The germline V gene encodes CDR1 SGDLS and CDR2 YYNGEE. V lost 3 bases, J lost 7 bases, and 16 bases lay in between. This TCR was recovered from a man aged 45-65 years with acute or convalescent COVID-19. The chain is built from TRBV9 and TRBJ1-2; D might be TRBD1 (5 bases). The sample taken for sequencing was peripheral blood. The CDR3: CASSALGVRFGYTF. The CDR3 DNA reads TGTGCCAGCAGCGCCCTAGGGGTCAGGTTTGGCTACACCTTC.